A single sample gave rise to the 29 T cell receptor beta chains below, sequenced in a study of OX40 agonist ivuxolimab in advanced cancers. This table comes from immunoSEQ multiplex PCR, and its TCRdb copy is limited to in-frame clones, with some not included. The sample consists of approximately 70,000 clones, roughly 80% of them appearing once. The material sequenced was CD4+ or CD8+ T cells sorted from blood, taken in a trial of the OX40 agonist ivuxolimab. These TCRs come from an adult with an advanced solid tumor such as melanoma, head and neck, liver or kidney cancer.

The chain combines TRBV5-1 with TRBJ2-7, with 12 bases lining up with TRBD2. V lost 8 bases, J lost 0 bases, and 6 bases stayed unmatched. This CDR3 comprises 15 residues. Germline V gene data show CDR1 as SGHRS and CDR2 as YFSETQ. The CDR3 bases are TGCGCCAGAAGGACTAGCGGGGCTAGCTCCTACGAGCAGTACTTC. Translation gives CARRTSGASSYEQYF.

The chain couples TRBV7-2 to TRBJ2-5; D not certain. Gene TRBJ2-7 matches the end of the DNA better, so the J call may be wrong. The CDR3 runs 11 residues. Germline V gives CDR1 SGHTA, CDR2 FQGNSA. The CDR3 spells CASSLDYEQYF. In nucleotides, the CDR3 is TGTGCCAGCAGCTTAGACTACGAGCAGTACTTC.

This chain connects TRBV6-5 to TRBJ2-2, with D unresolved. The CDR3 has 13 residues. Germline lookup yields CDR1 MNHEY and CDR2 SVGAGI. The germline V and J ends were trimmed by 4 bases and 6 bases, with 9 bases remaining between them. DNA of the CDR3: TGTGCCAGCAGTTCCCAATTTTCCGGGGAGCTGTTTTTT. It specifies CASSSQFSGELFF.

In this sample, this clone turned up a few times. V and J are TRBV6-1 and TRBJ1-6; D might be TRBD1 (6 bases). The CDR3 is 15 amino acids. Germline CDR1 is MNHNS and CDR2 is SASEGT. Between the trimmed V and J ends, which lost 4 bases and 6 bases, there was a span of 13 bases. The CDR3 DNA reads TGTGCCAGCAGTGTCCTGGACAGTTCTAATTCACCCCTCCACTTT. As protein: CASSVLDSSNSPLHF.

This sequence joins TRBV6-4 and TRBJ1-5; D unresolved. The ends were cut back, 3 bases at V and 3 bases at J, with 12 bases in the middle. This CDR3 has 15 residues. CDR1 is MRHNA and CDR2 is SNTAGT in the germline V gene. The CDR3 coding sequence is TGTGCCAGCAGTGAAACCGGGAACCTCAATCAGCCCCAGCATTTT. Protein sequence: CASSETGNLNQPQHF.

The chain joins TRBV28 to TRBJ2-7; 7 bases map to TRBD1. The CDR3 loop spans 15 amino acids. Looked up from germline, CDR1 is MDHEN and CDR2 is SYDVKM. V gave up 3 bases and J gave up 2 bases; unmatched junction bases: 7. This CDR3 is CASSFPDRQTYEQYF. The CDR3 nucleotides are TGTGCCAGCAGTTTCCCGGACAGGCAAACCTACGAGCAGTACTTC.

Comments on this clone: At one boundary the junction diverges from the germline segment, which might be a read error. The CDR3 is CARSDTSIAKNIQYF. CDR3 DNA sequence: TGCGCCCGCAGTGACACCAGTATAGCCAAAAACATTCAGTACTTC. This chain joins TRBV10-1 and TRBJ2-4; D is ambiguous. CDR1 is WNHNN, CDR2 SYGVQD, per germline (reference sequence). The CDR3 is 15 residues long.

This clone was seen a few times. The chain combines TRBV6-1 with TRBJ2-1; the D call may be TRBD1 or TRBD2 (5 bases each). Trimming shortened V by 3 bases and J by 7 bases, and 13 bases separated the two germline ends. Germline CDR1 MNHNS, CDR2 SASEGT. CDR3 length: 14 residues. The CDR3 protein is CASSELPGRNEQFF. In DNA form, the CDR3 reads TGTGCCAGCAGTGAGTTGCCGGGGCGGAATGAGCAGTTCTTC.

The J gene is TRBJ1-2, the V gene TRBV7-9, with D perhaps TRBD1 (5 bases). Germline CDR1 and CDR2: SEHNR and FQNEAQ (reference sequence). The CDR3 covers 15 residues. Trimming removed 0 bases from V and 4 bases from J, with 12 bases in between. The CDR3: CASSLASGIGYGYTF. In DNA, the CDR3 is TGTGCCAGCAGCTTAGCGTCAGGGATCGGCTATGGCTACACCTTC.

To note about this clone: The sample contains more than one DNA sequence encoding this CDR3. The gene calls are TRBV2 and TRBJ1-1, with D possibly being TRBD1 (5 bases). The CDR3 covers 15 residues. CDR1 and CDR2 (germline): SNHLY, FYNNEI. V lost 4 bases and J lost 1, with 13 bases in between. In DNA, the CDR3 is TGTGCCAGCAGTGCGGAGGGGATAGGGAACACTGAAGCTTTCTTT. Protein sequence: CASSAEGIGNTEAFF.

This clone was detected only a few times. This chain links TRBV19 with TRBJ2-5; TRBD1 is a possible D gene (5 bases). Between the trimmed V and J ends, which lost 3 bases and 2 bases, there was a span of 10 bases. This CDR3 is built from 14 residues. Germline values: CDR1 LNHDA, CDR2 SQIVND (reference sequence). The CDR3 loop reads CASSIRRQQETQYF. CDR3 nucleotides: TGTGCCAGTAGTATCCGCCGACAGCAAGAGACCCAGTACTTC.

The rearrangement joins TRBV5-1 to TRBJ2-5; TRBD2 matches at 10 bases. J gave up 1 base and V 0 bases, and 9 bases lay outside the gene matches. This CDR3 contains 18 residues. In germline, CDR1 is SGHRS, CDR2 YFSETQ. The CDR3 DNA reads TGCGCCAGCAGCTTGGTGGGTCTAGCGGGGGCCTTCCAAGAGACCCAGTACTTC. Protein sequence: CASSLVGLAGAFQETQYF.

Only a few counts were recorded for this clone. Other DNA sequences within the sample encode an identical CDR3. The V and J genes are TRBV20-1 and TRBJ1-1; the D is unclear. CDR1 and CDR2 from the germline V gene are DFQATT and SNEGSKA (reference sequence). Trimming left V 3 bases short and J 2 bases short, with 4 bases between. The CDR3 spans 11 residues. CDR3 in DNA: TGCAGTGCTAGGGAAAACACTGAAGCTTTCTTT. It specifies CSARENTEAFF.

This clone was detected only a few times. The genes are TRBV11-2 and TRBJ1-2; tentative D call: TRBD1 (6 bases). The CDR3 length is 14 residues. V lost 6 bases and J lost 6, with 17 bases in between. Germline V CDR1 and CDR2: SGHAT, FQNNGV. For the CDR3, the DNA is TGTGCCAGCAGTAAAAAGCGGGGGGCGCATGGCTACACCTTC. Translated: CASSKKRGAHGYTF. Full variable domain (rest looked up from reference TRBV11-2 and TRBJ1-2): EAGVAQSPRYKIIEKRQSVAFWCNPISGHATLYWYQQILGQGPKLLIQFQNNGVVDDSQLPKDRFSAERLKGVDSTLKIQPAKLEDSAVYLCASSKKRGAHGYTFGSGTRLTVV.

The chain recombines TRBV28 with TRBJ2-1; D remains ambiguous. With 3 bases removed from V and 1 base from J, the gap between germline ends came to 4 bases. CDR1 MDHEN and CDR2 SYDVKM come from the germline V gene. This CDR3 comprises 13 residues. CDR3 nucleotide sequence: TGTGCCAGCAGTTTTTGGTCCTACAATGAGCAGTTCTTC. It specifies CASSFWSYNEQFF.

The CDR3 DNA is TGTGCCAGCAGCTACCTCAGAGACGAGCAGTACTTC. It specifies CASSYLRDEQYF. This chain connects TRBV7-9 to TRBJ2-5; D is undetermined. The DNA end lines up better with TRBJ2-7; the J call may be wrong. The CDR3 totals 12 residues. Germline assignment: CDR1 SEHNR and CDR2 FQNEAQ (reference sequence).

The V call is TRBV25-1, the J call TRBJ1-6; D remains unclear. Trimming took off 1 base at V and 9 bases at J, with 13 bases between the two ends. CDR3 length: 15 residues. Germline V CDR1 and CDR2: MGHDK, SYGVNS. CDR3 amino acids: CASSESTREVSPLHF. The CDR3 nucleotides read TGTGCCAGCAGTGAATCGACCCGGGAGGTTTCACCCCTCCACTTT.

The chain joins TRBV11-2 to TRBJ1-5; the D is unclear. CDR3 length equals 14 residues. V gave up 3 bases and J gave up 1 base, with 7 bases separating them. Germline V gene data show CDR1 as SGHAT and CDR2 as FQNNGV. The chain's CDR3 is CASSFGGSNQPQHF. Written as DNA, the CDR3 is TGTGCCAGCAGCTTCGGAGGAAGCAATCAGCCCCAGCATTTT.

The count of this clone is one. The CDR3 sequence is CASSFLAGAGGELFF. CDR3 coding DNA: TGTGCCAGCAGTTTTCTGGCGGGGGCAGGCGGGGAGCTGTTTTTT. This rearrangement joins TRBV27 to TRBJ2-2; a possible D gene is TRBD2 (7 bases). The CDR3 covers 15 residues. V shed 3 bases and J shed 7 bases, with 15 bases lying between them. Germline assignment: CDR1 MNHEY and CDR2 SMNVEV (reference sequence).

On this clone: Other DNA sequences within the sample encode an identical CDR3. J is TRBJ2-3 and V is TRBV15; maybe TRBD1 (6 bases). This CDR3 comprises 13 residues. V dropped 5 bases and J dropped 1 base, with 7 bases sitting between them. The V gene's germline CDR1 is LNHNV and CDR2 YYDKDF (reference sequence). CDR3 nucleotide sequence: TGTGCCACCAGCTCAGGGGGCACAGATACGCAGTATTTT. This encodes CATSSGGTDTQYF.

This chain uses TRBV6-5 with TRBJ1-2; TRBD1 aligns across 8 bases. In germline, CDR1 is MNHEY, CDR2 SVGAGI. With V trimmed by 4 bases and J by 3 bases, 10 bases remained unmatched. This CDR3 contains 16 residues. DNA for the CDR3: TGTGCCAGCAGTTTATTCCGGGACAGGAGATACTATGGCTACACCTTC. Protein: CASSLFRDRRYYGYTF.

In this sample, this clone turned up once. The V and J genes are TRBV6-1 and TRBJ2-2, with TRBD2 matching 7 bases. Germline V gene data show CDR1 as MNHNS and CDR2 as SASEGT. Unmatched junction bases numbered 13, after V lost 4 bases and J lost 2 bases. The CDR3 spans 18 residues. CDR3 bases: TGTGCCAGCAGTGCCCCCGTTGGGGGGGGAGTAAACACCGGGGAGCTGTTTTTT. Amino acids: CASSAPVGGGVNTGELFF.

This chain connects TRBV18 to TRBJ2-3, with D perhaps given as TRBD1 or TRBD2 (5 bases each). CDR1 KGHSH and CDR2 LQKENI come from the germline V gene. The CDR3 is 15 amino acids. The ends were cut back, 0 bases at V and 1 base at J, with 8 bases in the middle. This CDR3 reads CASSPPRGGTDTQYF. The CDR3 bases are TGTGCCAGCTCACCACCGAGGGGTGGCACAGATACGCAGTATTTT.

The V gene is TRBV25-1, the J gene TRBJ1-5; TRBD1 matches at 7 bases. This CDR3 is 15 amino acids long. From germline, CDR1 is MGHDK and CDR2 SYGVNS. After removal of 6 bases from V and 3 bases from J, the junction contained 8 bases not matched to a gene. The CDR3 region has the DNA TGTGCCAGCAGCCCCTCGACAGGGAACAATCAGCCCCAGCATTTT. This codes for CASSPSTGNNQPQHF.

The genes are TRBV5-4 and TRBJ1-2, with 8 bases that match TRBD1. The CDR3 has 14 residues. Trimming at V came to 1 base and at J to 5 bases, leaving 4 bases not matched to a gene. Germline lookup yields CDR1 SGHNT and CDR2 YYREEE (reference sequence). The chain's CDR3 is CASSLTGGNYGYTF. The CDR3 region has the DNA TGTGCCAGCAGCTTGACAGGGGGGAATTATGGCTACACCTTC.

This chain joins TRBV30 and TRBJ1-1, with D hard to call. The CDR3 runs 14 residues. CDR1 GTSNPN and CDR2 SVGIG come from the germline V gene (reference sequence). V was clipped by 0 bases and J by 1 base, with 9 bases between them. CDR3 in amino acids: CAWSVRLGNTEAFF. The CDR3 nucleotides read TGTGCCTGGAGTGTCCGTCTAGGGAACACTGAAGCTTTCTTT.

This rearrangement joins TRBV6-1 to TRBJ2-5, with 7 positions matching TRBD1. The CDR3 has 14 amino acids. J was trimmed by 9 bases and V by 5 bases; bases with no gene match: 12. Germline CDR1 MNHNS, CDR2 SASEGT. The CDR3 protein is CASSMGQPSSAQYF. CDR3 coding DNA: TGTGCCAGCAGTATGGGACAGCCTAGTTCAGCCCAGTACTTC.

The chain recombines TRBV5-4 with TRBJ1-1; no definite D call. The germline CDR1 and CDR2 sequences are SGHNT and YYREEE (reference sequence). The CDR3 runs 14 residues. V lost 3 bases and J lost 4, with 13 bases in between. The CDR3 bases are TGTGCCAGCAGCTCCATGGCTATCAGCACTGAAGCTTTCTTT. This encodes CASSSMAISTEAFF.

The chain carries TRBV5-4 and TRBJ2-2; the D gene is possibly TRBD1 (5 bases). The CDR3 runs to 15 residues. Germline V lookup: CDR1 SGHNT, CDR2 YYREEE (reference sequence). The V end lost 1 base, the J end lost 5 bases, and 12 bases lay between the germline ends. DNA of the CDR3: TGTGCCAGCAGCTTGTCCATGGGGCCAACCGGGGAGCTGTTTTTT. It translates to CASSLSMGPTGELFF.